Listed below are T cell receptor beta chains from one sample, sequenced in a study of blood T cells in healthy people across ages. Via MiXCR, TCRdb re-called the 5' RACE reads, giving one row per CDR3 protein. The data contain approximately 830,000 distinct CDR3 sequences, 62% of them seen just once; the ten biggest clones take up 28%. Sequenced input: blood. These receptors came from a man aged 25 to 45 in good health. The CDR3 runs from the conserved cysteine through the conserved F or W. Fields, in order: clone size, D gene, V gene, J gene, CDR3 protein, CDR3 DNA. A D gene is named only where the DNA matches it firmly. Not all rows give a size; the values are once, few, many and, for expanded clones, a class.

abundance: -; d_gene: TRBD2; v_gene: TRBV12-3/TRBV12-4; j_gene: TRBJ2-1; CDR3aa: CASSLPAGLYNEQFF; CDR3nt: TGTGCCAGCAGTTTACCAGCGGGGCTCTACAATGAGCAGTTCTTC
abundance: -; d_gene: -; v_gene: TRBV6-1; j_gene: TRBJ1-5; CDR3aa: CASSVAGTQNQPQHF; CDR3nt: TGTGCCAGCAGTGTCGCCGGGACCCAGAATCAGCCCCAGCATTTT
abundance: -; d_gene: -; v_gene: TRBV12-3/TRBV12-4; j_gene: TRBJ1-1; CDR3aa: CASRLVGPPWMGSGTEAFF; CDR3nt: TGTGCCAGCAGATTAGTAGGCCCCCCATGGATGGGGTCAGGCACTGAAGCTTTCTTT
abundance: -; d_gene: -; v_gene: TRBV5-1; j_gene: TRBJ2-3; CDR3aa: CASSLASGFIDTQYF; CDR3nt: TGCGCCAGCAGCTTGGCTTCAGGGTTTATCGATACGCAGTATTTT
abundance: -; d_gene: TRBD2; v_gene: TRBV5-1; j_gene: TRBJ2-1; CDR3aa: CASSLEAGDTYNEQFF; CDR3nt: TGCGCCAGCAGCTTGGAAGCGGGGGACACCTACAATGAGCAGTTCTTC
abundance: few; d_gene: TRBD2; v_gene: TRBV20-1; j_gene: TRBJ2-5; CDR3aa: CSAGRGFQETQYF; CDR3nt: TGCAGTGCCGGGAGGGGTTTCCAAGAGACCCAGTACTTC
abundance: -; d_gene: -; v_gene: TRBV7-2; j_gene: TRBJ1-6; CDR3aa: CASSLDSADSSPLHF; CDR3nt: TGTGCCAGCAGCTTAGATTCTGCGGATAGTTCACCCCTCCACTTT
abundance: once; d_gene: -; v_gene: TRBV12-3/TRBV12-4; j_gene: TRBJ2-1; CDR3aa: CAGSLARGSGNEQFF; CDR3nt: TGTGCCGGCAGTTTAGCGAGAGGTAGCGGCAATGAGCAGTTCTTC
abundance: -; d_gene: -; v_gene: TRBV7-2; j_gene: TRBJ2-3; CDR3aa: CASSLVVGEVDTQYF; CDR3nt: TGTGCCAGCAGCTTAGTGGTGGGGGAGGTAGATACGCAGTATTTT
abundance: -; d_gene: TRBD1; v_gene: TRBV7-2; j_gene: TRBJ1-2; CDR3aa: CASSREGAGYGYTF; CDR3nt: TGTGCCAGCAGCCGGGAGGGGGCTGGCTATGGCTACACCTTC
abundance: few; d_gene: TRBD1; v_gene: TRBV6-1; j_gene: TRBJ1-4; CDR3aa: CASSGETGRNEKLFF; CDR3nt: TGTGCCAGCAGTGGCGAGACAGGGCGCAATGAAAAACTGTTTTTT
abundance: -; d_gene: -; v_gene: TRBV5-1; j_gene: TRBJ2-7; CDR3aa: CASSLARATNEQYF; CDR3nt: TGCGCCAGCAGCTTGGCTCGGGCAACCAATGAGCAGTACTTC
abundance: -; d_gene: -; v_gene: TRBV2; j_gene: TRBJ1-4; CDR3aa: CASSWTDEKLFF; CDR3nt: TGTGCCAGCAGCTGGACAGATGAAAAACTGTTTTTT
abundance: few; d_gene: TRBD1; v_gene: TRBV15; j_gene: TRBJ1-2; CDR3aa: CATGTGYGYTF; CDR3nt: TGTGCCACCGGGACAGGCTATGGCTACACCTTC
abundance: few; d_gene: TRBD2; v_gene: TRBV7-2; j_gene: TRBJ2-1; CDR3aa: CASSQPSGGASYNEQFF; CDR3nt: TGTGCCAGCAGCCAACCTAGCGGGGGAGCATCCTACAATGAGCAGTTCTTC
abundance: -; d_gene: TRBD1; v_gene: TRBV9; j_gene: TRBJ1-2; CDR3aa: CASSHGQGAYYGYTF; CDR3nt: TGTGCCAGCAGCCACGGACAGGGGGCCTACTATGGCTACACCTTC
abundance: -; d_gene: -; v_gene: TRBV9; j_gene: TRBJ2-7; CDR3aa: CASSVGSGAEQYF; CDR3nt: TGTGCCAGCAGCGTAGGTTCGGGGGCCGAGCAGTACTTC
abundance: few; d_gene: TRBD1; v_gene: TRBV28; j_gene: TRBJ1-4; CDR3aa: CASSLDQGAGNEKLFF; CDR3nt: TGTGCCAGCAGTTTAGACCAGGGGGCAGGCAATGAAAAACTGTTTTTT
abundance: few; d_gene: -; v_gene: TRBV7-2; j_gene: TRBJ2-3; CDR3aa: CASSHRLVRRTDTQYF; CDR3nt: TGTGCCAGCAGCCACCGGCTTGTGAGGCGCACAGATACGCAGTATTTT
abundance: -; d_gene: -; v_gene: TRBV12-1; j_gene: TRBJ2-7; CDR3aa: CASSSRIQGAYEQYF; CDR3nt: TGTGCCAGCAGCTCGCGCATACAGGGGGCCTACGAGCAGTACTTC
abundance: many; d_gene: TRBD1; v_gene: TRBV7-2; j_gene: TRBJ2-7; CDR3aa: CASSLIQGASYEQYF; CDR3nt: TGTGCCAGCAGCTTAATTCAGGGGGCTTCCTACGAGCAGTACTTC
abundance: -; d_gene: -; v_gene: TRBV9; j_gene: TRBJ1-5; CDR3aa: CASSVGTSNQPQHF; CDR3nt: TGTGCCAGCAGCGTAGGAACTAGCAATCAGCCCCAGCATTTT
abundance: few; d_gene: TRBD1; v_gene: TRBV10-3; j_gene: TRBJ2-7; CDR3aa: CAISEQGGSYEQYF; CDR3nt: TGTGCCATCAGTGAACAGGGGGGCTCCTACGAGCAGTACTTC
abundance: -; d_gene: -; v_gene: TRBV3-1; j_gene: TRBJ1-2; CDR3aa: CASSQGEGGYTF; CDR3nt: TGTGCCAGCAGCCAAGGTGAAGGGGGCTACACCTTC
abundance: -; d_gene: -; v_gene: TRBV12-5; j_gene: TRBJ1-2; CDR3aa: CASGLDGPGHGYTF; CDR3nt: TGTGCTAGTGGTTTGGATGGTCCAGGTCATGGCTACACCTTC
abundance: few; d_gene: -; v_gene: TRBV2; j_gene: TRBJ2-1; CDR3aa: CASSEGSLLGVGEQFF; CDR3nt: TGTGCCAGCAGTGAAGGGTCTCTTCTGGGGGTCGGTGAGCAGTTCTTC
abundance: few; d_gene: -; v_gene: TRBV4-2; j_gene: TRBJ2-1; CDR3aa: CASSPGGGDEQFF; CDR3nt: TGTGCCAGCAGCCCAGGAGGGGGAGATGAGCAGTTCTTC
abundance: -; d_gene: -; v_gene: TRBV11-2; j_gene: TRBJ2-5; CDR3aa: CASSFSRDNLETQYF; CDR3nt: TGTGCCAGCAGCTTTTCCAGGGACAACTTGGAGACCCAGTACTTC
abundance: -; d_gene: TRBD2; v_gene: TRBV7-2; j_gene: TRBJ2-3; CDR3aa: CASRLRGGSDTQYF; CDR3nt: TGTGCCAGCAGACTGCGGGGGGGCTCAGATACGCAGTATTTT
abundance: -; d_gene: -; v_gene: TRBV6-1; j_gene: TRBJ1-2; CDR3aa: CVSSEWGIPRDGYTF; CDR3nt: TGTGTCAGCAGTGAATGGGGGATCCCGAGGGATGGCTACACCTTC
abundance: -; d_gene: -; v_gene: TRBV6-4; j_gene: TRBJ2-3; CDR3aa: CASSEGLGADTRYF; CDR3nt: TGTGCCAGCAGTGAGGGACTCGGCGCAGATACGCGGTATTTT
abundance: -; d_gene: -; v_gene: TRBV4-3; j_gene: TRBJ2-3; CDR3aa: CASSLRGGHYTDTQYF; CDR3nt: TGCGCCAGCAGCCTACGAGGAGGGCACTACACAGATACGCAGTATTTT
abundance: -; d_gene: -; v_gene: TRBV5-5; j_gene: TRBJ2-2; CDR3aa: CASSLEGNTGELFF; CDR3nt: TGTGCCAGCAGCTTGGAGGGGAACACCGGGGAGCTGTTTTTT
abundance: -; d_gene: -; v_gene: TRBV9; j_gene: TRBJ2-5; CDR3aa: CASSPHPGSETQYF; CDR3nt: TGTGCCAGCAGCCCACATCCCGGTTCTGAGACCCAGTACTTC
abundance: few; d_gene: TRBD1; v_gene: TRBV6-6; j_gene: TRBJ1-2; CDR3aa: CASSGTGTGDYGYTF; CDR3nt: TGTGCCAGCAGTGGTACCGGGACAGGGGACTATGGCTACACCTTC
abundance: -; d_gene: -; v_gene: TRBV21-1; j_gene: TRBJ1-5; CDR3aa: CASPKGQGSKQPQHF; CDR3nt: TGTGCCAGCCCGAAAGGACAGGGTTCAAAGCAGCCCCAGCATTTT
abundance: -; d_gene: -; v_gene: TRBV29-1; j_gene: TRBJ2-1; CDR3aa: CSVEEGVYEQFF; CDR3nt: TGCAGCGTTGAAGAAGGGGTCTATGAGCAGTTCTTC
abundance: few; d_gene: -; v_gene: TRBV14; j_gene: TRBJ2-5; CDR3aa: CASSPGRVQETQYF; CDR3nt: TGTGCCAGCAGTCCTGGGAGAGTGCAAGAGACCCAGTACTTC
abundance: few; d_gene: TRBD1; v_gene: TRBV28; j_gene: TRBJ2-7; CDR3aa: CASMQTGLTYEQYF; CDR3nt: TGTGCCAGCATGCAGACAGGGCTAACCTACGAGCAGTACTTC
abundance: -; d_gene: -; v_gene: TRBV12-3/TRBV12-4; j_gene: TRBJ1-1; CDR3aa: CASCNTQGTEAFF; CDR3nt: TGTGCCAGTTGTAATACCCAGGGGACTGAAGCTTTCTTT
abundance: few; d_gene: -; v_gene: TRBV27; j_gene: TRBJ1-4; CDR3aa: CASSPWQGEATNEKLFF; CDR3nt: TGTGCCAGCAGTCCTTGGCAGGGAGAAGCAACTAATGAAAAACTGTTTTTT
abundance: -; d_gene: -; v_gene: TRBV7-3; j_gene: TRBJ2-2; CDR3aa: CASSPWGGNTGELFF; CDR3nt: TGTGCCAGCAGCCCTTGGGGCGGCAACACCGGGGAGCTGTTTTTT
abundance: -; d_gene: -; v_gene: TRBV11-2; j_gene: TRBJ2-5; CDR3aa: CASSWGVQETQYF; CDR3nt: TGTGCCAGCAGTTGGGGGGTCCAAGAGACCCAGTACTTC
abundance: -; d_gene: TRBD1; v_gene: TRBV14; j_gene: TRBJ2-7; CDR3aa: CASSTWTGDYEQYF; CDR3nt: TGTGCCAGCAGCACCTGGACAGGGGACTACGAGCAGTACTTC
abundance: -; d_gene: -; v_gene: TRBV9; j_gene: TRBJ2-3; CDR3aa: CACSVEGGWRRDTQYF; CDR3nt: TGTGCCTGCAGCGTAGAGGGCGGCTGGAGGCGGGATACGCAGTATTTT
abundance: many; d_gene: -; v_gene: TRBV20-1; j_gene: TRBJ1-2; CDR3aa: CSARWAGNYGYTF; CDR3nt: TGCAGTGCTAGGTGGGCAGGGAACTATGGCTACACCTTC
abundance: -; d_gene: -; v_gene: TRBV29-1; j_gene: TRBJ1-4; CDR3aa: CSVGHIEKLFF; CDR3nt: TGCAGCGTGGGACATATTGAAAAACTGTTTTTT
abundance: -; d_gene: -; v_gene: TRBV9; j_gene: TRBJ2-6; CDR3aa: CASSVEVWGGRGSGANVLTF; CDR3nt: TGTGCCAGCAGCGTAGAAGTTTGGGGTGGGCGCGGCTCTGGGGCCAACGTCCTGACTTTC
abundance: -; d_gene: -; v_gene: TRBV10-2; j_gene: TRBJ2-7; CDR3aa: CASSDNSVYEQYF; CDR3nt: TGCGCCAGCAGTGACAACTCGGTCTACGAGCAGTACTTC
abundance: few; d_gene: -; v_gene: TRBV12-5; j_gene: TRBJ2-1; CDR3aa: CASGLALRDEQFF; CDR3nt: TGTGCTAGTGGTTTGGCCTTGAGGGATGAGCAGTTCTTC
abundance: -; d_gene: -; v_gene: TRBV7-8; j_gene: TRBJ1-6; CDR3aa: CASSLGTMAPLHF; CDR3nt: TGTGCCAGCAGCTTAGGGACTATGGCTCCCCTCCACTTT
abundance: -; d_gene: TRBD2; v_gene: TRBV20-1; j_gene: TRBJ2-5; CDR3aa: CSARDLQAGGPETQYF; CDR3nt: TGCAGTGCTAGAGATCTTCAAGCGGGGGGGCCTGAGACCCAGTACTTC
abundance: -; d_gene: -; v_gene: TRBV7-2; j_gene: TRBJ2-1; CDR3aa: CASSIGPNNEQFF; CDR3nt: TGTGCCAGCAGCATCGGGCCTAACAATGAGCAGTTCTTC
abundance: few; d_gene: -; v_gene: TRBV29-1; j_gene: TRBJ1-2; CDR3aa: CSVEGQLNRTYRHGYTF; CDR3nt: TGCAGCGTTGAAGGGCAGCTCAACCGAACGTATAGGCATGGCTACACCTTC
abundance: -; d_gene: TRBD2; v_gene: TRBV7-2; j_gene: TRBJ2-3; CDR3aa: CASSFKPGPGAGVGTDTQYF; CDR3nt: TGTGCCAGCAGCTTCAAGCCCGGGCCGGGTGCGGGGGTAGGCACAGATACGCAGTATTTT